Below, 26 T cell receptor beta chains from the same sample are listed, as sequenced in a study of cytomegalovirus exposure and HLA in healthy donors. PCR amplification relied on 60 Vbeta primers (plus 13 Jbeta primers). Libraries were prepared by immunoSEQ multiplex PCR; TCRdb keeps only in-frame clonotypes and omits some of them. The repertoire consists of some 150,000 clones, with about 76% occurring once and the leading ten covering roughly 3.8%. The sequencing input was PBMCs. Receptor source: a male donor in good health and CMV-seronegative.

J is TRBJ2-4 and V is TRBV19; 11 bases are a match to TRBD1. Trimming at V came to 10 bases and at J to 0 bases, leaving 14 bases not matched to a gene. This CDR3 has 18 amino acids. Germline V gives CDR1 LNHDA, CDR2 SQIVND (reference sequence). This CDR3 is CANRRTGGTSLAKNIQYF. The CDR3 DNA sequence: TGTGCCAATAGACGGACAGGGGGCACATCTCTAGCCAAAAACATTCAGTACTTC.

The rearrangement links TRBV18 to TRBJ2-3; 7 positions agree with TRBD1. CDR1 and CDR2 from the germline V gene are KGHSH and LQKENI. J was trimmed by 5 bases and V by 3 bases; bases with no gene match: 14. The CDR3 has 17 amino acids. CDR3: CASSPGIVTGVRDTQYF. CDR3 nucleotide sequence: TGTGCCAGCTCACCTGGGATTGTTACAGGGGTGAGAGATACGCAGTATTTT.

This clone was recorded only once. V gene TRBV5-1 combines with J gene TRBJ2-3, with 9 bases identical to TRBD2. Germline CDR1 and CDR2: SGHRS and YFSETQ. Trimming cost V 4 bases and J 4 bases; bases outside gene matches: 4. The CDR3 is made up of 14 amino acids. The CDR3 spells CASSEGLAPDTQYF. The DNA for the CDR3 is TGCGCCAGCAGCGAGGGACTAGCCCCAGATACGCAGTATTTT.

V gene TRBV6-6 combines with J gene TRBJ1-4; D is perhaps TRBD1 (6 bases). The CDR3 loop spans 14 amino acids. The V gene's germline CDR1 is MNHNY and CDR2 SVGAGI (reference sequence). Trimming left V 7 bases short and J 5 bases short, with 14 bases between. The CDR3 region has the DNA TGTGCCAGCAATACAGGGAGGGTGAATGAAAAACTGTTTTTT. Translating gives CASNTGRVNEKLFF.

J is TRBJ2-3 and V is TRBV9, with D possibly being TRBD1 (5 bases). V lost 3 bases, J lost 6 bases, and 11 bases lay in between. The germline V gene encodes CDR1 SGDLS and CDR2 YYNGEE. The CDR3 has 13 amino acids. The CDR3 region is CASSGTQGDTQYF. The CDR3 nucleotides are TGTGCCAGCAGCGGGACCCAGGGCGATACGCAGTATTTT.

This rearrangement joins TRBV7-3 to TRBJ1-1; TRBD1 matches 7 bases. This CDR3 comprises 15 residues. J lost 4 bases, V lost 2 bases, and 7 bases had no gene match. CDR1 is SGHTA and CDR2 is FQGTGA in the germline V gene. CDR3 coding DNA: TGTGCCAGCAGCTTAGACGGACAGGTTTCCACTGAAGCTTTCTTT. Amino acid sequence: CASSLDGQVSTEAFF.

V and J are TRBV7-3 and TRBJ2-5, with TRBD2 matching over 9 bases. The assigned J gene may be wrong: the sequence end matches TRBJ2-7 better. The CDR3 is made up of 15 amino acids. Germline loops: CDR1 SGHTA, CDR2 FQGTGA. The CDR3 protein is CASSQSSGATYEQYF. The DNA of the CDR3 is TGTGCCAGCAGCCAATCTAGCGGGGCCACCTACGAGCAGTACTTC.

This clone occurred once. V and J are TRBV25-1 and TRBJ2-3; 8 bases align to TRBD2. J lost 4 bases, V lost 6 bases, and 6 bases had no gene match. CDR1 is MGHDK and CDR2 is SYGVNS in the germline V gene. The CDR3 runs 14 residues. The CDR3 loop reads CASRGGGFPDTQYF. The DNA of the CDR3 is TGTGCCAGCAGGGGCGGGGGGTTCCCAGATACGCAGTATTTT. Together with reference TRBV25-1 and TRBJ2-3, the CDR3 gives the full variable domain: EADIYQTPRYLVIGTGKKITLECSQTMGHDKMYWYQQDPGMELHLIHYSYGVNSTEKGDLSSESTVSRIRTEHFPLTLESARPSHTSQYLCASRGGGFPDTQYFGPGTRLTVL.

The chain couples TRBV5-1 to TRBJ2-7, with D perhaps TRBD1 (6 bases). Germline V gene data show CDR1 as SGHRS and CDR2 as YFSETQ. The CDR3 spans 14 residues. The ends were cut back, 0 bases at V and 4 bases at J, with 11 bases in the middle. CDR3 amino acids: CASSLVGASYEQYF. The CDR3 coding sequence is TGCGCCAGCAGCTTGGTGGGGGCGAGTTACGAGCAGTACTTC.

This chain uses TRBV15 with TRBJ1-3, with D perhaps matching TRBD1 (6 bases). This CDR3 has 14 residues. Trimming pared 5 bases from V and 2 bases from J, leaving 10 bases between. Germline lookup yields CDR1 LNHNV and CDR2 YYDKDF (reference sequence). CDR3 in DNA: TGTGCCACCAGCCGGGCAGGGGCTGGAAACACCATATATTTT. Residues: CATSRAGAGNTIYF.

The CDR3, as DNA: TGTGCCAGCAGTCTAGGGAGACCTTCACCCCTCCACTTT. Translated, it gives CASSLGRPSPLHF. This sequence joins TRBV27 and TRBJ1-6; no firm D call. Per the germline V gene, CDR1 is MNHEY and CDR2 is SMNVEV (reference sequence). This CDR3 spans 13 amino acids. V dropped 5 bases and J dropped 9 bases, with 11 bases sitting between them.

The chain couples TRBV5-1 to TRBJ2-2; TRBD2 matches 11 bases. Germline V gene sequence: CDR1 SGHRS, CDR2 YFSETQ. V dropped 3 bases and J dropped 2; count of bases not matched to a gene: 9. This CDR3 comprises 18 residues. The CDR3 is CASSSPPGTSGNTGELFF. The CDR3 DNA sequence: TGCGCCAGCAGCTCGCCCCCAGGGACTAGCGGCAACACCGGGGAGCTGTTTTTT.

CDR3 sequence: CSVGGWLAGGLNEQYF. CDR3 DNA sequence: TGCAGCGTTGGGGGTTGGCTAGCGGGAGGTTTGAACGAGCAGTACTTC. This chain connects TRBV29-1 to TRBJ2-7, with TRBD2 matching over 11 bases. After removal of 4 bases from V and 5 bases from J, the junction contained 13 bases not matched to a gene. Germline V gene sequence: CDR1 SQVTM, CDR2 ANQGSEA. The CDR3 is 16 amino acids.

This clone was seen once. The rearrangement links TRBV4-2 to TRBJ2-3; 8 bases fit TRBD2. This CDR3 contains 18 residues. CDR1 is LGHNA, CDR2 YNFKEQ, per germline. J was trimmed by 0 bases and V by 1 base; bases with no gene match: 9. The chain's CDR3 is CASSQARRRGVSTDTQYF. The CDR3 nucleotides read TGTGCCAGCAGCCAAGCCCGGCGGCGGGGGGTAAGCACAGATACGCAGTATTTT.

The CDR3 DNA reads TGCAGCGGGTATTGGCACACTGAAGCTTTCTTT. Translation gives CSGYWHTEAFF. J is TRBJ1-1 and V is TRBV29-1, with unresolved D. CDR1 is SQVTM, CDR2 ANQGSEA, per germline. The V end lost 7 bases, the J end lost 3 bases, and 9 bases lay between the germline ends. This CDR3 is 11 amino acids long. Looking up the rest from reference TRBV29-1 and TRBJ1-1 gives the full variable domain: SAVISQKPSRDICQRGTSLTIQCQVDSQVTMMFWYRQQPGQSLTLIATANQGSEATYESGFVIDKFPISRPNLTFSTLTVSNMSPEDSSIYLCSGYWHTEAFFGQGTRLTVV.

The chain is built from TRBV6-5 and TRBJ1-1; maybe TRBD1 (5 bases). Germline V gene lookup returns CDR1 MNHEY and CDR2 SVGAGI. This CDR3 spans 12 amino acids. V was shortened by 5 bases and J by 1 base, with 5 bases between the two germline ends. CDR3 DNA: TGTGCCAGCAGTACAGGGAACACTGAAGCTTTCTTT. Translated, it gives CASSTGNTEAFF.

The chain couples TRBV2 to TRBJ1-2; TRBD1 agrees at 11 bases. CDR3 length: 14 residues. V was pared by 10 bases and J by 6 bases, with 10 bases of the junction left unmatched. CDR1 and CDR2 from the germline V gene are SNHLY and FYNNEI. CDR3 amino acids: CATSGQGAGDGYTF. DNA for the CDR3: TGTGCCACCTCCGGACAGGGGGCAGGTGATGGCTACACCTTC.

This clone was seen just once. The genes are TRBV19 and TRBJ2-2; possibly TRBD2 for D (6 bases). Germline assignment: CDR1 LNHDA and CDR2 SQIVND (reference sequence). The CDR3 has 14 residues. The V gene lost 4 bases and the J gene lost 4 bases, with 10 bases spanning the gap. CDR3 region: CASSNRDFTGELFF. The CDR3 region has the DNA TGTGCCAGTAGTAACCGGGACTTCACCGGGGAGCTGTTTTTT.

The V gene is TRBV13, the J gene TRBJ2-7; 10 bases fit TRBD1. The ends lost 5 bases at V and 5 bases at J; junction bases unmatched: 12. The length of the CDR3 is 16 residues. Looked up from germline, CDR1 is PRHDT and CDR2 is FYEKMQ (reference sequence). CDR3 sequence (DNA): TGTGCCAGCAGCCCGTCCGGGACAGGGGAAGTCCACGAGCAGTACTTC. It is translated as CASSPSGTGEVHEQYF.

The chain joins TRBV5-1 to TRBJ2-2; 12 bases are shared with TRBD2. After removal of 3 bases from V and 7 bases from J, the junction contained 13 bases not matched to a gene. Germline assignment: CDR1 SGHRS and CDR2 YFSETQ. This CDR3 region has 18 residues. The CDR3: CASSSNGLAGPSGGELFF. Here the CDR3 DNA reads TGCGCCAGCAGCTCCAATGGACTAGCGGGGCCCTCAGGCGGGGAGCTGTTTTTT. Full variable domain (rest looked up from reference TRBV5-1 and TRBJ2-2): KAGVTQTPRYLIKTRGQQVTLSCSPISGHRSVSWYQQTPGQGLQFLFEYFSETQRNKGNFPGRFSGRQFSNSRSEMNVSTLELGDSALYLCASSSNGLAGPSGGELFFGEGSRLTVL.

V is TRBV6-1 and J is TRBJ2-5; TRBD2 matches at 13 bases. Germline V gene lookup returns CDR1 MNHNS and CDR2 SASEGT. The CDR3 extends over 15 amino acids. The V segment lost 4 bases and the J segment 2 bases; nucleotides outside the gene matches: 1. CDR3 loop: CASSGLAGGQETQYF. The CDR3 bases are TGTGCCAGCAGTGGACTAGCGGGAGGACAAGAGACCCAGTACTTC.

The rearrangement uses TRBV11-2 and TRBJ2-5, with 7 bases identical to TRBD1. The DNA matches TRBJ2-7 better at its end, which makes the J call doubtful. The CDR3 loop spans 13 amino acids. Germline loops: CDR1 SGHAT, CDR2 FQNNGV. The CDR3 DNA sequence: TGTGCCAGCAGCTGGGGACAGAGCAACGAGCAGTACTTC. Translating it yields CASSWGQSNEQYF.

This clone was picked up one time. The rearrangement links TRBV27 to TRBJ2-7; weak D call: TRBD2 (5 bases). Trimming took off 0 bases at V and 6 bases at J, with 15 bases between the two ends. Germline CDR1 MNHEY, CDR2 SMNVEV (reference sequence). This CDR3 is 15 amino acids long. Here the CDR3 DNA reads TGTGCCAGCAGTTTATCCGGGCCGGTCGGAGGCGAGCAGTACTTC. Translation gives CASSLSGPVGGEQYF.

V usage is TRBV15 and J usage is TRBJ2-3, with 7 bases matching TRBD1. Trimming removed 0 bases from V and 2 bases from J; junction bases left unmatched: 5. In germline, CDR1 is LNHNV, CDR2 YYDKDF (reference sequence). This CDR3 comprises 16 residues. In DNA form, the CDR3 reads TGTGCCACCAGCAGAGAAGTCGGGACAGCCACAGATACGCAGTATTTT. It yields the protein CATSREVGTATDTQYF. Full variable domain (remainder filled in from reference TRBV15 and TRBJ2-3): DAMVIQNPRYQVTQFGKPVTLSCSQTLNHNVMYWYQQKSSQAPKLLFHYYDKDFNNEADTPDNFQSRRPNTSFCFLDIRSPGLGDTAMYLCATSREVGTATDTQYFGPGTRLTVL.

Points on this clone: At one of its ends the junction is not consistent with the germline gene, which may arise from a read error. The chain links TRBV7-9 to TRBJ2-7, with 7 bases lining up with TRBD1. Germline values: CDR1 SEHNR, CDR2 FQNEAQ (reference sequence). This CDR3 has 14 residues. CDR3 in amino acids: CSSSLATGAHEQYF. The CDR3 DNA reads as TGTTCCAGCAGCTTAGCAACAGGGGCCCACGAGCAGTACTTC.

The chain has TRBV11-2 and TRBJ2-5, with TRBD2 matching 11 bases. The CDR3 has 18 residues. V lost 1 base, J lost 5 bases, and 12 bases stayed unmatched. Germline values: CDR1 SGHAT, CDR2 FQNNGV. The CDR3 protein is CASSLGLPRLAGWETQYF. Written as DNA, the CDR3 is TGTGCCAGCAGCTTAGGTCTTCCCAGACTAGCGGGGTGGGAGACCCAGTACTTC.